One and the same sample provided the 10 T cell receptor beta chains below, sequenced in a study of T and B cells in COVID-19 patients. Each TRB amplification used roughly 230-550 ng of genomic DNA from blood. Multiplex PCR with BIOMED2 TRB-A/B primer pools amplified TRB rearrangements. TCRdb reprocessed the multiplex PCR reads with MiXCR, giving one entry per CDR3 protein. The sample holds 22,000 or so distinct CDR3 sequences, 29% seen once. The sequencing input was blood. Source of these receptors: a human donor who had recovered from COVID-19.

V and J are TRBV6-5 and TRBJ2-3, with D perhaps assigned TRBD1 or TRBD2 (5 bases each). Germline CDR1 and CDR2: MNHEY and SVGAGI. The CDR3 loop spans 14 amino acids. The V end lost 5 bases, the J end lost 5 bases, and 14 bases lay between the germline ends. CDR3 nucleotide sequence: TGTGCCAGCAGTCCCGGGACCATAGGAGATACGCAGTATTTT. Its translation is CASSPGTIGDTQYF.

In its sample, this clonotype was seen many times. The chain has TRBV19 and TRBJ2-3; D is possibly TRBD1 (6 bases). Trimming stripped 6 bases from V and 2 bases from J, with 15 bases between. This CDR3 is built from 15 residues. Germline V gene sequence: CDR1 LNHDA, CDR2 SQIVND (reference sequence). This chain's CDR3 is CASSHLRDNTDTQYF. CDR3 in DNA: TGTGCCAGTAGCCACCTCCGGGACAACACAGATACGCAGTATTTT.

This clonotype was observed a few times. The chain is built from TRBV6-1 and TRBJ2-7, with D possibly TRBD1 on 6 matching bases. Germline values: CDR1 MNHNS, CDR2 SASEGT. CDR3 length: 14 residues. Trimming stripped 7 bases from V and 1 base from J, with 14 bases between. DNA of the CDR3: TGTGCCAGCACCCCCATACAGGGTTCCTACGAGCAGTACTTC. Amino acids: CASTPIQGSYEQYF.

On this clonotype: One base away lies a much larger clone, so this may be a sequencing read error. The rearrangement joins TRBV6-5 to TRBJ2-2; TRBD2 aligns across 7 bases. From germline, CDR1 is MNHEY and CDR2 SVGAGI. Germline trimming cut 6 bases from V and 0 bases from J; bases unmatched to any gene: 7. The CDR3 extends over 16 amino acids. The CDR3 nucleotides read TGTGCCAGCAGCCTGGCTAGCGGAGCGAACACCGGGGAGCTGTTTTTT. This translates into CASSLASGANTGELFF.

The rearrangement uses TRBV7-9 and TRBJ2-5; the D is unclear. Germline CDR1 SEHNR, CDR2 FQNEAQ (reference sequence). The CDR3 spans 13 residues. The V end was cut by 6 bases, the J end by 1 base, with 9 bases between. Here the CDR3 DNA reads TGTGCCAGCAGTCGACTCCCCCAAGAGACCCAGTACTTC. Translated, it gives CASSRLPQETQYF.

The chain combines TRBV5-4 with TRBJ2-7, with TRBD2 as a possible D gene (6 bases). Per germline, CDR1 SGHNT and CDR2 YYREEE (reference sequence). CDR3 length: 14 amino acids. Trimming left V 0 bases short and J 0 bases short, with 7 bases between. The CDR3 DNA reads TGTGCCAGCAGCTTGGAGGGACTCTCCTACGAGCAGTACTTC. This sequence encodes CASSLEGLSYEQYF.

This clonotype was seen more than once but under ten times. This rearrangement joins TRBV18 to TRBJ1-5; D is unresolved. CDR3 length equals 15 residues. Trimming shortened V by 2 bases and J by 3 bases, and 11 bases separated the two germline ends. Germline lookup yields CDR1 KGHSH and CDR2 LQKENI. The chain's CDR3 is CASSPGRGPNQPQHF. The CDR3 nucleotides are TGTGCCAGCTCACCAGGACGCGGCCCCAATCAGCCCCAGCATTTT.

The rearrangement links TRBV7-9 to TRBJ2-7; 9 bases map to TRBD1. V was pared by 5 bases and J by 6 bases, with 5 bases of the junction left unmatched. The CDR3 spans 13 residues. CDR1 and CDR2 (germline): SEHNR, FQNEAQ (reference sequence). The chain's CDR3 is CASSRDRVGEQYF. The CDR3 DNA reads as TGTGCCAGCAGCCGGGACAGGGTGGGCGAGCAGTACTTC.

CDR3: CARSKDLNEKLFF. In nucleotides, the CDR3 is TGTGCCAGAAGCAAGGACCTAAATGAAAAACTGTTTTTT. The chain joins TRBV5-3 to TRBJ1-4; D not certain. TRBV5-3 is recorded as an ORF, its role being uncertain. Trimming removed 4 bases from V and 5 bases from J, with 9 bases in between. The CDR3 covers 13 residues.

This clonotype was recorded many times. The chain combines TRBV5-6 with TRBJ2-3; D possibly corresponds to TRBD2 (5 bases). The germline V gene has CDR1 SGHDT and CDR2 YYEEEE. The length of the CDR3 is 12 residues. Trimming cost V 9 bases and J 6 bases, with 14 bases left between them. The CDR3 bases are TGTGCCACCCGGGAAGGGTCCGATACGCAGTATTTT. This translates into CATREGSDTQYF.